A single sample gave rise to the 24 T cell receptor beta chains below, sequenced in a study of CD8+CD57+ T cells in acquired aplastic anemia. Profiling that covered TCR beta VDJ and CDR3 relied on genomic DNA as its template. TCRdb passed the reads through MiXCR, listing each CDR3 protein once. This table holds hundreds of thousands of distinct CDR3 sequences, 60% to 80% found once. The sample was sorted CD4+, CD8+, or CD8+CD57+ T cells (not recorded which) from PBMCs. These receptors were obtained from a human donor in good health, serving as a control.

The chain recombines TRBV15 with TRBJ2-1, with D perhaps TRBD1 or TRBD2 (5 bases each). CDR1 is LNHNV and CDR2 is YYDKDF in the germline V gene (reference sequence). Deletions cut 5 bases from V and 6 bases from J, with 17 bases between. The CDR3 sequence is 15 residues long. The CDR3 nucleotides read TGTGCCACCAGCTTGGGGACGGAGGCTTCCAATGAGCAGTTCTTC. Protein product: CATSLGTEASNEQFF.

This clonotype was seen at least ten times. The chain recombines TRBV4-1 with TRBJ2-7, with D perhaps TRBD1 (6 bases). This CDR3 is built from 15 residues. Trimming took off 4 bases at V and 2 bases at J, with 15 bases between the two ends. CDR1 is MGHRA and CDR2 is YSYEKL in the germline V gene. The CDR3 DNA follows: TGCGCCAGCAGCCGCCACGGACAGAGCACCTACGAGCAGTACTTC. Protein: CASSRHGQSTYEQYF.

The V call is TRBV30, the J call TRBJ1-6; 7 bases are a match to TRBD1. Germline assignment: CDR1 GTSNPN and CDR2 SVGIG (reference sequence). The CDR3 length is 15 residues. Trimming took 1 base from V and 5 from J; bases not matched to a gene: 5. The CDR3 reads CAWSGNQGDNSPLHF. The CDR3 DNA follows: TGTGCCTGGAGTGGGAACCAGGGGGATAATTCACCCCTCCACTTT.

This clonotype was recorded a few times. CDR3 protein: CASIRDRNTGELFF. CDR3 DNA sequence: TGTGCCAGCATACGGGACAGAAACACCGGGGAGCTGTTTTTT. The chain recombines TRBV2 with TRBJ2-2; 7 bases are shared with TRBD1. The germline V gene encodes CDR1 SNHLY and CDR2 FYNNEI. Trimming at V came to 7 bases and at J to 2 bases, leaving 4 bases not matched to a gene. The CDR3 is 14 amino acids.

The count of this clonotype is one. The V and J genes are TRBV20-1 and TRBJ2-5; 7 nucleotides match TRBD1. The CDR3 covers 15 residues. With V trimmed by 2 bases and J by 5 bases, 11 bases remained unmatched. Germline V gene sequence: CDR1 DFQATT, CDR2 SNEGSKA (reference sequence). CDR3 nucleotide sequence: TGCAGTGCTAGATCTTTAGGGGGCGCGACGGAGACCCAGTACTTC. Its protein is CSARSLGGATETQYF.

This clonotype was observed many times. The chain couples TRBV20-1 to TRBJ1-1; D gene unclear. V lost 3 bases, J lost 1 base, and 12 bases lay in between. This CDR3 is built from 14 residues. In germline, CDR1 is DFQATT, CDR2 SNEGSKA (reference sequence). CDR3 sequence (DNA): TGCAGTGCTAGCATTATTCTCGGGAACACTGAAGCTTTCTTT. Translating gives CSASIILGNTEAFF.

Ten or more counts support this clonotype. The chain has TRBV20-1 and TRBJ1-5; 12 positions match TRBD1. The J segment lost 3 bases and the V segment lost 6 bases, leaving 3 bases of the junction unmatched. Germline-derived CDR1 and CDR2 are DFQATT and SNEGSKA (reference sequence). The CDR3 has 14 amino acids. The CDR3 loop is CSARDRGPNQPQHF. Here the CDR3 DNA reads TGCAGTGCGAGGGACAGGGGGCCCAATCAGCCCCAGCATTTT.

This chain connects TRBV20-1 to TRBJ2-3; tentatively, D is TRBD1 (6 bases). This CDR3 contains 15 residues. Germline V CDR1 and CDR2: DFQATT, SNEGSKA (reference sequence). The V end lost 6 bases, the J end lost 2 bases, and 18 bases lay between the germline ends. The CDR3: CSARQDSGNTDTQYF. The CDR3 DNA reads as TGCAGTGCCAGACAGGACTCTGGAAACACAGATACGCAGTATTTT.

This clonotype was seen at least ten times. V usage is TRBV6-2 or TRBV6-3 and J usage is TRBJ2-7; 7 bases fit TRBD2. Per the germline V gene, CDR1 is MNHEY and CDR2 is SVGEGT. Germline trimming cut 7 bases from V and 4 bases from J; bases unmatched to any gene: 7. This CDR3 is built from 13 residues. The CDR3 here is CASIRRAGYEQYF. As DNA, the CDR3 is TGTGCCAGCATTCGAAGAGCGGGGTACGAGCAGTACTTC.

The rearrangement uses TRBV5-4 and TRBJ2-5, with 7 bases fitting TRBD2. The CDR3 has 15 amino acids. Germline trimming cut 4 bases from V and 5 bases from J; bases unmatched to any gene: 11. Germline V gene sequence: CDR1 SGHNT, CDR2 YYREEE (reference sequence). CDR3 bases: TGTGCCAGCAGCCTATTACGGGGGGACGTCGAGACCCAGTACTTC. Protein: CASSLLRGDVETQYF. Full variable domain (outside the CDR3, taken from reference TRBV5-4 and TRBJ2-5): ETGVTQSPTHLIKTRGQQVTLRCSSQSGHNTVSWYQQALGQGPQFIFQYYREEENGRGNFPPRFSGLQFPNYSSELNVNALELDDSALYLCASSLLRGDVETQYFGPGTRLLVL.

The rearrangement uses TRBV19 and TRBJ1-1; no firm D call. V gave up 9 bases and J gave up 0 bases, with 23 bases separating them. CDR1 is LNHDA, CDR2 SQIVND, per germline (reference sequence). The CDR3 spans 17 residues. CDR3 in amino acids: CASSENRGILMNTEAFF. As DNA, the CDR3 is TGTGCCAGCAGTGAAAACCGAGGGATCCTGATGAACACTGAAGCTTTCTTT.

This clonotype came up once. Because the CDR3 is missing its conserved closing phenylalanine or tryptophan, this is likely a read error. The genes are TRBV10-2 and TRBJ2-7; no clear D gene. Trimming shortened V by 6 bases and J by 9 bases, and 27 bases separated the two germline ends. Per the germline V gene, CDR1 is WSHSY and CDR2 is SAAADI. CDR3 length: 16 amino acids. In DNA, the CDR3 is TGCGCCAGCAGAGGAGCCGACACTGAAGTTTCCTATGGGCAGTACACC. Residues: CASRGADTEVSYGQYT.

Concerning this clonotype: The conserved final phenylalanine or tryptophan is absent from the CDR3, which likely points to a read error. Because the CDR3's place on the DNA is in doubt, the DNA is left out and the CDR3 is given as listed by TCRdb. The rearrangement joins TRBV7-2 to TRBJ1-6; TRBD1 is the table's D call, not checked against the DNA. A total of 14 residues make up the CDR3, ends included. In germline, CDR1 is SGHTA, CDR2 FQGNSA. Here the CDR3 reads CASSLVGGAVYGYI.

This clonotype was counted once. The V call is TRBV20-1, the J call TRBJ1-5, with TRBD1 matching over 7 bases. The CDR3 is 15 residues long. Germline loops: CDR1 DFQATT, CDR2 SNEGSKA (reference sequence). V trimming: 4 bases; J trimming: 6 bases; junction bases outside the gene matches: 12. CDR3: CSAIRDSTSRQPQHF. CDR3 sequence (DNA): TGCAGTGCTATTCGGGACAGTACGTCTCGTCAGCCCCAGCATTTT.

Turning to this clonotype: The limits of the CDR3 on the DNA are not certain, so only TCRdb's listed CDR3 is given. The chain combines TRBV19 with TRBJ2-3; the table assigns TRBD1, which was not confirmed against the DNA. Germline V gives CDR1 LNHDA, CDR2 SQIVND (reference sequence). The CDR3 length is 17 residues, termini included. The CDR3 sequence is CASSFRDRAGYTFGSDF.

Comment on this clonotype: At one end the junction does not follow the germline gene, possibly because of a read error. V gene TRBV7-3 combines with J gene TRBJ2-1, with 10 positions matching TRBD1. Germline V gene sequence: CDR1 SGHTA, CDR2 FQGTGA. The CDR3 runs to 14 residues. CDR3: CASSQDRGYNSPLF. In DNA, the CDR3 is TGTGCCAGCAGTCAGGACAGGGGGTACAATTCACCCCTCTTC.

V usage is TRBV5-5 and J usage is TRBJ2-7; no firm D call. The CDR3 extends over 16 amino acids. Germline V gene sequence: CDR1 SGHKS, CDR2 YYEKEE (reference sequence). Trimming stripped 4 bases from V and 7 bases from J, with 24 bases between. CDR3 protein: CASSQFDTLSTEEQYF. CDR3 nucleotide sequence: TGTGCCAGCAGCCAATTCGACACGCTCTCGACGGAAGAGCAGTACTTC.

This clonotype appeared a few times. V usage is TRBV12-3 or TRBV12-4 and J usage is TRBJ1-4; no reliable D call. V lost 6 bases, J lost 8 bases, and 4 bases lay in between. The CDR3 runs to 10 residues. Here the CDR3 reads CASRGEKLFF. The CDR3 bases are TGTGCCAGCAGGGGGGAAAAACTGTTTTTT.

The rearrangement joins TRBV24-1 to TRBJ2-3; the match to TRBD2 covers 8 bases. CDR3 size: 15 residues. CDR1 KGHDR and CDR2 SFDVKD come from the germline V gene. After removal of 3 bases from V and 2 bases from J, the junction contained 3 bases not matched to a gene. The chain's CDR3 is CATSDTAGVTDTQYF. The CDR3 DNA is TGTGCCACCAGTGATACAGCGGGGGTCACAGATACGCAGTATTTT.

This clonotype was counted at least ten times. CDR3 nucleotide sequence: TGTGCCAGCAGCTCTAGCGGGGCGGAGGGGGAGCTGTTTTTT. Translation gives CASSSSGAEGELFF. This chain links TRBV7-3 with TRBJ2-2, with 9 bases that match TRBD2. The V gene's germline CDR1 is SGHTA and CDR2 FQGTGA. V shed 4 bases and J 8 bases; nucleotides not matched to a gene: 5. The CDR3 covers 14 residues.

Remarks on this clonotype: Lacking the conserved final phenylalanine or tryptophan, this CDR3 likely reflects a read error. No DNA is shown, since the ends of the CDR3 on it are uncertain; the CDR3 is the one TCRdb lists. The chain is built from TRBV10-3 and TRBJ1-2; the table's D call TRBD1 went unverified against the DNA. Germline V gene data show CDR1 as ENHRY and CDR2 as SYGVKD. The CDR3 comprises 14 residues, both ends counted. This CDR3 reads CAISEPDRNYCNTV.

As to this clonotype: The germline gene is not matched at one end of the junction; a read error may be the cause. The chain joins TRBV9 to TRBJ1-1; D not resolved. The germline CDR1 and CDR2 sequences are SGDLS and YYNGEE. The CDR3 runs 13 residues. DNA for the CDR3: TGTGCCAGCAGCGTACAGAATGACTCACCCCCTCACTTT. Its translation: CASSVQNDSPPHF. The entire variable domain, with the rest obtained from reference TRBV9 and TRBJ1-1, is as follows: DSGVTQTPKHLITATGQRVTLRCSPRSGDLSVYWYQQSLDQGLQFLIQYYNGEERAKGNILERFSAQQFPDLHSELNLSSLELGDSALYFCASSVQNDSPPHFGQGTRLTVV.

The chain has TRBV7-2 and TRBJ2-7; 10 nucleotides agree with TRBD1. V lost 7 bases and J lost 10; bases outside the gene matches: 19. CDR1 and CDR2 from the germline V gene are SGHTA and FQGNSA. The CDR3 is 16 residues long. In nucleotides, the CDR3 is TGTGCCAGCAACCCCGACAGGGGGCGCGACTCCACTGAACAGTACTTC. Translating it yields CASNPDRGRDSTEQYF.

The chain is built from TRBV12-5 and TRBJ2-7; D gene ambiguous. This CDR3 region has 14 residues. V was clipped by 5 bases and J by 4 bases, with 15 bases between them. Germline-derived CDR1 and CDR2 are LGHNT and FRNRAP. In DNA form, the CDR3 reads TGTGCTAGTGGTCGAGATCTCGGGTCGTACGAGCAGTACTTC. Its protein product is CASGRDLGSYEQYF.